This TCR beta chain was captured by sequencing in a study of radiotherapy plus CTLA-4 blockade in lung cancer. Across the study: Across the patients, objective responses occurred in under 20%, and disease control in about 29%. Regarding the study as a whole: Clones of tumor-derived TCRs expanded in blood after radiotherapy plus ipilimumab. Strongest reported response predictors: early blood clone changes and post-radiation interferon-beta.

The germline V gene has CDR1 LNHDA and CDR2 SQIVND (reference sequence). V lost 5 bases and J 7 bases, leaving 11 bases between the germline ends. The CDR3 is made up of 12 amino acids. Those with chemo-refractory metastatic non-small-cell lung cancer were treated with focal radiation combined with CTLA-4 blockade using ipilimumab. To note about this clone: The target antigen is unknown.

Profiling relied on immunoSEQ multiplex PCR, and the TCRdb table lists in-frame clones only, not all of them. The repertoire has about 45,000 clones, roughly three quarters of them found once; the top ten carry roughly 8%. The rearrangement joins TRBV19 to TRBJ1-2; possibly TRBD1 for D (5 bases). The sequence was collected from a human donor with non-small cell lung cancer who had stable disease on radiotherapy plus ipilimumab. Sequencing was performed on peripheral blood, taken from a patient treated with radiotherapy plus ipilimumab. The CDR3 protein is CASSGRDGGYTF. CDR3 nucleotide sequence: TGTGCCAGTAGTGGTAGGGACGGTGGCTACACCTTC.